This record covers a single T cell receptor beta chain. Antigen specificity is unknown. The CDR3 covers 16 residues. Per germline, CDR1 LNHDA and CDR2 SQIVND (reference sequence). Trimming took 6 bases from V and 4 from J; bases not matched to a gene: 8. These data originate in a study of lymphopenia after photon versus proton radiotherapy. The assay was immunoSEQ multiplex PCR, and TCRdb's table has in-frame clones only and misses some. The table lists some 30,000 clones, roughly 90% of them singletons. Study-level findings and limits: Proton therapy kept repertoires fairly stable, unlike photons, which gained effector/memory cells. After the lymphocyte nadir, photon-treated repertoires showed oligoclonal expansion, especially of CD8+ Temra cells. A bigger post-nadir fall in TCR diversity correlated inversely with survival time in deceased patients. Authors raise, but do not show, better survival with proton therapy.

J is TRBJ2-3 and V is TRBV19, with 12 bases fitting TRBD2. The input for sequencing was peripheral blood, taken from a patient treated with photon-based radiotherapy. This receptor was taken from a woman in her forties or fifties with pancreatic cancer. Here the CDR3 reads CASRPSGRAFADTQYF. In DNA, the CDR3 is TGTGCCAGTAGGCCTAGCGGGAGGGCTTTCGCAGATACGCAGTATTTT.